The 28 T cell receptor beta chains given below trace back to one sample, sequenced in a study of Graves' ophthalmopathy and Graves' hyperthyroidism. Amplified material comprised TCR beta CDR3 regions derived from RNA transcripts. First-round RT-PCR with HTBI primers preceded a second-round multiplex PCR. From the multiplex PCR reads, TCRdb called clonotypes with MiXCR, one entry per CDR3 protein. The sample consists of around 660,000 distinct CDR3 sequences, about two fifths of them appearing once. The sample comprised peripheral blood. These receptors were collected from an adult man with Graves' ophthalmopathy.

This clonotype was recorded at least ten times. The rearrangement uses TRBV20-1 and TRBJ1-1; 7 positions match TRBD1. The CDR3 totals 15 residues. In germline, CDR1 is DFQATT, CDR2 SNEGSKA (reference sequence). The junction had 5 bases not matched to a gene; V was cut back by 0 bases and J by 1 base. The CDR3 DNA reads as TGCAGTGCTAGAGATCCGGACAGGTCGAACACTGAAGCTTTCTTT. This sequence encodes CSARDPDRSNTEAFF.

This clonotype was counted ten times or more. The chain recombines TRBV7-2 with TRBJ2-5; D perhaps matches TRBD2 (7 bases). Germline assignment: CDR1 SGHTA and CDR2 FQGNSA. The CDR3 is 15 amino acids. The V end was cut by 2 bases, the J end by 0 bases, with 10 bases between. This CDR3 is CASSLLGGHQETQYF. DNA of the CDR3: TGTGCCAGCAGCTTATTGGGGGGGCACCAAGAGACCCAGTACTTC.

This clonotype was seen at least ten times. The V and J genes are TRBV7-9 and TRBJ2-5, with D perhaps assigned TRBD1 or TRBD2 (5 bases each). Germline lookup yields CDR1 SEHNR and CDR2 FQNEAQ (reference sequence). The CDR3 length is 14 residues. The V end was cut by 4 bases, the J end by 4 bases, with 13 bases between. CDR3 in amino acids: CASSSDPGRETQYF. The CDR3, as DNA: TGTGCCAGCAGCTCAGACCCGGGACGAGAGACCCAGTACTTC.

J is TRBJ1-2 and V is TRBV25-1; D is ambiguous. In germline, CDR1 is MGHDK, CDR2 SYGVNS. V was pared by 8 bases and J by 8 bases, with 18 bases between. The CDR3 is made up of 13 amino acids. CDR3 bases: TGTGCCAGCGTTGGGTCTGGCGCGAGGGGCTACACCTTC. Its translation is CASVGSGARGYTF.

The chain combines TRBV20-1 with TRBJ2-2; no clear D. CDR1 and CDR2 (germline): DFQATT, SNEGSKA (reference sequence). V shed 4 bases and J shed 0 bases, with 6 bases lying between them. The CDR3 runs to 13 residues. The CDR3 is CSATPTNTGELFF. CDR3 coding DNA: TGCAGTGCTACCCCGACGAACACCGGGGAGCTGTTTTTT.

The J gene is TRBJ1-5, the V gene TRBV30, with no clear D. Per the germline V gene, CDR1 is GTSNPN and CDR2 is SVGIG (reference sequence). With 5 bases removed from V and 7 bases from J, the gap between germline ends came to 15 bases. The CDR3 is made up of 13 amino acids. The CDR3 reads CAWGVKGGQPQHF. The CDR3, as DNA: TGTGCCTGGGGGGTCAAGGGAGGACAGCCCCAGCATTTT.

V and J are TRBV7-2 and TRBJ2-7, with D possibly being TRBD2 (5 bases). Trimming shortened V by 5 bases and J by 1 base, and 15 bases separated the two germline ends. The CDR3 contains 15 residues. CDR1 and CDR2 from the germline V gene are SGHTA and FQGNSA. CDR3 coding DNA: TGTGCCAGCAGCGTTGCGAACCCGGGATCCTACGAGCAGTACTTC. Translation gives CASSVANPGSYEQYF. The full variable domain, in which reference TRBV7-2 and TRBJ2-7 provide the parts outside the CDR3, is GAGVSQSPSNKVTEKGKDVELRCDPISGHTALYWYRQSLGQGLEFLIYFQGNSAPDKSGLPSDRFSAERTGGSVSTLTIQRTQQEDSAVYLCASSVANPGSYEQYFGPGTRLTVT.

The table lists this clonotype with a few counts. CDR3 loop: CASSDLEDRALQETQYF. CDR3 nucleotide sequence: TGTGCCAGCAGTGACTTAGAGGACAGGGCCCTCCAAGAGACCCAGTACTTC. The genes are TRBV6-4 and TRBJ2-5, with 8 bases matching TRBD1. J gave up 1 base and V 1 base, and 8 bases lay outside the gene matches. The CDR3 length is 17 residues. Germline CDR1 MRHNA, CDR2 SNTAGT.

The chain recombines TRBV7-9 with TRBJ1-1; D ambiguous. The CDR3 sequence is 14 residues long. V was pared by 4 bases and J by 0 bases, with 9 bases between. CDR1 is SEHNR, CDR2 FQNEAQ, per germline (reference sequence). CDR3 sequence reads: CASSSREMNTEAFF. As DNA, the CDR3 is TGTGCCAGCAGCTCGAGGGAAATGAACACTGAAGCTTTCTTT.

V and J are TRBV5-1 and TRBJ1-1; D not certain. Germline CDR1 is SGHRS and CDR2 is YFSETQ. The CDR3 contains 14 residues. V gave up 0 bases and J gave up 1 base, with 7 bases separating them. CDR3 nucleotide sequence: TGCGCCAGCAGCTTGGTGTTCAGGAACACTGAAGCTTTCTTT. Its translation is CASSLVFRNTEAFF.

This clonotype was seen ten or more times. The chain carries TRBV6-5 and TRBJ1-2; TRBD1 agrees at 7 bases. This CDR3 region has 14 residues. Germline CDR1 reads MNHEY; CDR2 reads SVGAGI. After removal of 6 bases from V and 6 bases from J, the junction contained 10 bases not matched to a gene. CDR3 protein: CASRGTGTEHGYTF. CDR3 nucleotides: TGTGCCAGCAGGGGGACTGGGACAGAACATGGCTACACCTTC.

About this clonotype: This CDR3 fails to terminate in the conserved phenylalanine or tryptophan, so it likely reflects a read error. The V call is TRBV20-1, the J call TRBJ1-1; TRBD1 agrees at 7 bases. This CDR3 has 15 amino acids. V shed 0 bases and J 1 base; nucleotides not matched to a gene: 5. Germline V gene sequence: CDR1 DFQATT, CDR2 SNEGSKA (reference sequence). The CDR3 region has the DNA TGCAGTGCTAGAGAGGAGGGGGCGGGGAACACTGAAGCTTTCCTT. Translation gives CSAREEGAGNTEAFL.

Notes on this clonotype: This may stem from a read error, because a much larger clone lies one nucleotide away. This chain links TRBV12-3 or TRBV12-4 with TRBJ2-2; the D gene is possibly TRBD2 (7 bases). CDR3 size: 14 residues. DNA for the CDR3: TGTGCCAGCAGTGAGCTTGGGTCCACCGGGGGGCTGCTTTTT. Protein: CASSELGSTGGLLF.

This chain connects TRBV7-8 to TRBJ2-5; tentative D call: TRBD2 (6 bases). The germline V gene has CDR1 SGHVS and CDR2 FQNEAQ. This CDR3 contains 16 residues. V was pared by 2 bases and J by 3 bases, with 16 bases between. This CDR3 is CASSLRPTEGEETQYF. Here the CDR3 DNA reads TGTGCCAGCAGCTTAAGACCGACGGAGGGAGAAGAGACCCAGTACTTC. Variable domain in full (rest from reference TRBV7-8 and TRBJ2-5): GAGVSQSPRYKVAKRGQDVALRCDPISGHVSLFWYQQALGQGPEFLTYFQNEAQLDKSGLPSDRFFAERPEGSVSTLKIQRTQQEDSAVYLCASSLRPTEGEETQYFGPGTRLLVL.

This clonotype was seen many times. The chain combines TRBV20-1 with TRBJ2-5, with unresolved D. Germline values: CDR1 DFQATT, CDR2 SNEGSKA (reference sequence). The V end was cut by 1 base, the J end by 2 bases, with 11 bases between. The CDR3 consists of 14 residues. Written as DNA, the CDR3 is TGCAGTGCTAGAGTGAGGCCAGAGCAAGAGACCCAGTACTTC. This sequence encodes CSARVRPEQETQYF.

This clonotype was seen only a few times. The chain joins TRBV19 to TRBJ1-2, with a weak D call TRBD1 (5 bases). The CDR3 totals 16 residues. Germline CDR1 is LNHDA and CDR2 is SQIVND (reference sequence). The V and J ends lost 5 bases and 1 base respectively, with 17 bases between them. CDR3: CASSPTGQGYNYGYTF. The DNA of the CDR3 is TGTGCCAGTAGTCCAACGGGGCAGGGCTATAACTATGGCTACACCTTC.

Many counts were recorded for this clonotype. V and J are TRBV7-3 and TRBJ1-6; D not resolved. V lost 0 bases and J 7 bases, leaving 13 bases between the germline ends. The CDR3 loop spans 16 amino acids. Germline-derived CDR1 and CDR2 are SGHTA and FQGTGA. CDR3 coding DNA: TGTGCCAGCAGCTTAACACCGGTACGGGAGAATTCACCCCTCCACTTT. This encodes CASSLTPVRENSPLHF.

The chain uses TRBV19 and TRBJ1-1; the D is unclear. The CDR3 has 12 amino acids. CDR1 LNHDA and CDR2 SQIVND come from the germline V gene (reference sequence). V dropped 10 bases and J dropped 0 bases, with 9 bases sitting between them. In nucleotides, the CDR3 is TGTGCCAAAAATACGATGAACACTGAAGCTTTCTTT. Its translation: CAKNTMNTEAFF.

The V and J genes are TRBV7-2 and TRBJ2-7; D is undetermined. The germline gives CDR1 SGHTA, CDR2 FQGNSA. Trimming cost V 3 bases and J 0 bases, with 12 bases left between them. The CDR3 runs to 15 residues. The CDR3 DNA sequence: TGTGCCAGCAGCTTGAAGCATTCGAACTCCTACGAGCAGTACTTC. Its translation is CASSLKHSNSYEQYF.

The V gene is TRBV2, the J gene TRBJ2-1; D is unclear. The V end lost 9 bases, the J end lost 0 bases, and 9 bases lay between the germline ends. Germline V CDR1 and CDR2: SNHLY, FYNNEI. CDR3 size: 13 residues. The CDR3 loop is CASKYSSYNEQFF. The CDR3, as DNA: TGTGCCAGTAAATATAGCTCCTACAATGAGCAGTTCTTC.

The chain is built from TRBV7-3 and TRBJ2-5; D not certain. Between the trimmed V and J ends, which lost 9 bases and 0 bases, there was a span of 11 bases. CDR3 length: 13 residues. Germline V lookup: CDR1 SGHTA, CDR2 FQGTGA. The CDR3 protein is CASATEYQETQYF. CDR3 DNA sequence: TGTGCCAGTGCCACAGAGTACCAAGAGACCCAGTACTTC.

The V gene is TRBV7-8, the J gene TRBJ2-5; 7 bases fit TRBD1. The CDR3 is made up of 15 amino acids. V shed 2 bases and J 1 base; nucleotides not matched to a gene: 4. Germline V gives CDR1 SGHVS, CDR2 FQNEAQ. CDR3 in DNA: TGTGCCAGCAGCTTATCGACAGGGTTCCAAGAGACCCAGTACTTC. Amino acids: CASSLSTGFQETQYF. Complete variable domain (other parts from reference TRBV7-8 and TRBJ2-5): GAGVSQSPRYKVAKRGQDVALRCDPISGHVSLFWYQQALGQGPEFLTYFQNEAQLDKSGLPSDRFFAERPEGSVSTLKIQRTQQEDSAVYLCASSLSTGFQETQYFGPGTRLLVL.

The sample holds many counts of this clonotype. The rearrangement links TRBV29-1 to TRBJ1-4; no firm D call. CDR3 length: 11 residues. With 5 bases removed from V and 8 bases from J, the gap between germline ends came to 9 bases. In germline, CDR1 is SQVTM, CDR2 ANQGSEA. The CDR3 reads CSVLSGEKLFF. The CDR3 DNA reads TGCAGCGTTCTGTCTGGGGAAAAACTGTTTTTT.

V and J are TRBV19 and TRBJ1-5; weak D call: TRBD1 (6 bases). This CDR3 is 17 amino acids long. From germline, CDR1 is LNHDA and CDR2 SQIVND (reference sequence). The V gene lost 0 bases and the J gene lost 3 bases, with 15 bases spanning the gap. CDR3 sequence reads: CASSIDPVQGINQPQHF. CDR3 nucleotide sequence: TGTGCCAGTAGTATAGATCCGGTACAGGGAATCAATCAGCCCCAGCATTTT.

The sample holds a few counts of this clonotype. The chain combines TRBV5-4 with TRBJ1-2, with D hard to call. Trimming took off 3 bases at V and 2 bases at J, with 14 bases between the two ends. Germline CDR1 is SGHNT and CDR2 is YYREEE (reference sequence). This CDR3 is 15 amino acids long. For the CDR3, the DNA is TGTGCCAGCAGCTCCGGGAGAGATGGAAACTATGGCTACACCTTC. Translating it yields CASSSGRDGNYGYTF.

The V gene is TRBV12-3 or TRBV12-4, the J gene TRBJ2-5; TRBD2 agrees at 7 bases. This CDR3 is built from 16 residues. Germline trimming cut 0 bases from V and 4 bases from J; bases unmatched to any gene: 8. The CDR3 region has the DNA TGTGCCAGCAGTTTAGCCGGACTAGGAGTTTCAGAGACCCAGTACTTC. Translated: CASSLAGLGVSETQYF.

The J gene is TRBJ2-7, the V gene TRBV24-1; 11 bases agree with TRBD1. This CDR3 has 14 residues. V lost 11 bases to trimming and J lost 6 bases; unmatched junction nucleotides: 11. Looked up from germline, CDR1 is KGHDR and CDR2 is SFDVKD. DNA of the CDR3: TGTGCCAACATGGGACAGGGGGTCCGTCTCGAGCAGTACTTC. This encodes CANMGQGVRLEQYF.

As to this clonotype: A read error may be the cause here, since a much bigger clone is one base away. The chain recombines TRBV11-2 with TRBJ2-7; D gene uncertain. This CDR3 contains 14 residues. CDR1 SGHAT and CDR2 FQNNGV come from the germline V gene. The CDR3, as DNA: TGTGCCAGCAGCTTTGACTCGAGCTCCTTCGAGCAGTACTTC. Translation: CASSFDSSSFEQYF.